This T cell receptor beta chain was observed in a study of OX40 agonist ivuxolimab in advanced cancers. Study-wide context: The costimulatory receptor OX40 (CD134) was targeted by ivuxolimab, a fully human IgG2 agonistic monoclonal antibody. Prior anti-PD-1, anti-PD-L1 or anti-CTLA-4 therapy was permitted, and about 40% of dose-escalation patients had received checkpoint inhibitors. Of the roughly 51 dose-escalation patients, hepatocellular carcinoma was present in some 19, melanoma in around 15, renal cell carcinoma in 9 and head and neck cancer in 9. Partial responses were achieved by three dose-escalation patients, of whom one had hepatocellular carcinoma and two had cutaneous melanoma. Peripheral TCRbeta sequencing aimed to test whether ivuxolimab altered TCR sequence diversity and caused clonal T-cell expansion. The paper describes the monotherapy dose-escalation part (N ≈ 52 patients) of the phase I trial of ivuxolimab. The dose-escalation cohort was about 83% male with a mean age of around 62 years, ranging from roughly 20 to 85. Intravenous ivuxolimab was administered to patients every 2 weeks at six dose levels: 0.01, 0.1, 0.3, 1.5, 3 and 10 mg/kg. What the authors observed across the whole study: Low levels of normalized T-cell clonal expansion were also seen in some patients who did not respond. The antigen specificity of the peripheral T cells that underwent clonal expansion was not determined. Partial responders in the 0.1-3.0 mg/kg groups had among the lowest normalized peripheral clonal expansion, especially among CD8+ T cells. At doses of 0.1 to 3.0 mg/kg, clonal expansion of both CD4+ and CD8+ T cells in blood was seen between baseline and week 6. After ivuxolimab, CD8+ T cells had more expanded clones than CD4+ T cells on average.

To sequence the TCRbeta CDR3 region, genomic DNA was isolated from the sorted cells. TCRbeta CDR3 regions were sequenced using the immunoSEQ Assay. Entries here come from immuneACCESS through TCRdb and include only in-frame sequences with V and J called. Some clones fail to appear in such tables; in the studies checked, an unresolved V gene covers under half of the shortfall, and the cause of the remainder is unknown. This sample lists under 70,000 clones; 75% to 90% were detected once. Jointly, the top ten make up roughly 7.8% of the sample. Patients with autoimmune disease history or receiving systemic immunosuppression were excluded from the trial. Peripheral blood for TCR sequencing was collected from all dose cohorts at baseline, on cycle 4 day 1, and on cycle 7 day 1. The samples were drawn from a first-in-human, open-label, multicenter phase I dose-escalation trial of ivuxolimab. The trial enrolled adults with locally advanced or metastatic head and neck squamous cell, hepatocellular, melanoma or renal cell carcinoma. Before TCR sequencing, CD4+ and CD8+ T cells were separately sorted from peripheral blood.

The CDR3 runs 15 residues from the cysteine to the phenylalanine. Just the 45-base CDR3 DNA is kept, in frame starting at base 1. Here V drops 7 bases and J drops 2 bases, and the junction holds 8 bases not matched to any gene. CDR1 MNHEY and CDR2 SVGAGI are derived from the germline V gene. The table lists this clone with a count of one. Its antigen is currently not known. No quality values exist for individual bases; no much larger clone is one base distant. This receptor was taken from an adult with an advanced solid tumor such as melanoma, head and neck, liver or kidney cancer. The specimen was CD4+ or CD8+ T cells sorted from blood, collected in a trial of the OX40 agonist ivuxolimab. The chain is assembled from TRBV6-5 and TRBJ1-5; TRBD1 aligns with 7 central bases. The sequenced DNA is TGTGCCAGCACCCAACGACAGGGCGGCAATCAGCCCCAGCATTTT. Its amino acids are CASTQRQGGNQPQHF.